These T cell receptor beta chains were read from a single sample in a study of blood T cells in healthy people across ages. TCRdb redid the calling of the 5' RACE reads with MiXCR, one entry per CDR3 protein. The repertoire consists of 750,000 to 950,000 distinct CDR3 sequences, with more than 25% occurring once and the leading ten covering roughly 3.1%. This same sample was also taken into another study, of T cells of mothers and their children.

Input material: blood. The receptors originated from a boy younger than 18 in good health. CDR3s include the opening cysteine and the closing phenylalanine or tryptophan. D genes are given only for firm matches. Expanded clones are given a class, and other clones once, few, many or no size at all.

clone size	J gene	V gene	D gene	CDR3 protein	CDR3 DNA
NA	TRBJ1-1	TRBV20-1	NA	CSAPPPLANTEAFF	TGCAGTGCCCCCCCGCCGCTGGCGAACACTGAAGCTTTCTTT
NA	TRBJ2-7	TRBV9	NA	CASSVDRRGYEQYF	TGTGCCAGCAGCGTCGACAGAAGGGGCTACGAGCAGTACTTC
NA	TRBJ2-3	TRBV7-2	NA	CASSLVAVATDTQYF	TGTGCCAGCAGCTTAGTGGCAGTAGCGACAGATACGCAGTATTTT
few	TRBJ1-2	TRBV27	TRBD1	CASSPYQHRGGYTF	TGTGCCAGCAGTCCATACCAACACAGGGGTGGCTACACCTTC
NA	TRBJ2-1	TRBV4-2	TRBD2	CASSQGPGLAGLSSYNEQFF	TGTGCCAGCAGCCAGGGTCCGGGACTAGCGGGTCTTAGCTCCTACAATGAGCAGTTCTTC
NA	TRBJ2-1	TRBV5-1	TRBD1	CASSLEGAENEQFF	TGCGCCAGCAGCTTGGAGGGGGCCGAAAATGAGCAGTTCTTC
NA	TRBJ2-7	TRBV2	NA	CAGKQGELSYEQYF	TGTGCCGGCAAACAAGGGGAGCTTTCCTACGAGCAGTACTTC
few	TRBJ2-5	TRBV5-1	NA	CASSLEPGRRQETQYF	TGCGCCAGCAGCTTGGAACCGGGACGCCGCCAAGAGACCCAGTACTTC
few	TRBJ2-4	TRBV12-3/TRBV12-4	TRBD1	CASRFGTGRQSGGVMNIQYF	TGTGCCAGCAGATTCGGGACAGGACGCCAAAGTGGTGGGGTTATGAACATTCAGTACTTC
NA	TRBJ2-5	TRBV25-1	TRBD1	CASTQRTGRETQYF	TGTGCCAGCACCCAGCGGACAGGGCGGGAGACCCAGTACTTC
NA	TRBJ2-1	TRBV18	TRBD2	CASSPGLAGPQFF	TGTGCCAGCTCACCGGGACTAGCGGGGCCGCAGTTCTTC
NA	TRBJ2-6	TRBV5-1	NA	CACSLEGDGANVLTF	TGCGCCTGCAGCTTGGAAGGGGACGGGGCCAACGTCCTGACTTTC
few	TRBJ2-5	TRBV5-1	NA	CASSFGRRLGSQETQYF	TGCGCCAGCAGCTTCGGTCGGCGACTGGGAAGCCAAGAGACCCAGTACTTC
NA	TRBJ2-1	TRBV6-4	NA	CASSDSTKGDNEQFF	TGTGCCAGCAGTGACTCAACCAAGGGGGACAATGAGCAGTTCTTC
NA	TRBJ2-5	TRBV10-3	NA	CAISEMAGSQETQYF	TGTGCCATCAGTGAGATGGCTGGATCCCAAGAGACCCAGTACTTC
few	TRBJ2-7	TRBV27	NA	CASSFSNEQYF	TGTGCCAGCAGTTTCAGTAACGAGCAGTACTTC
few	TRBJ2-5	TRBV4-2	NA	CASSQVLLALSEEETQYF	TGTGCCAGCAGCCAAGTTTTATTGGCCTTATCAGAGGAAGAGACCCAGTACTTC
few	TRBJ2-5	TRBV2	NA	CASKVPNRDQETQYF	TGTGCCAGCAAAGTCCCCAACAGGGACCAAGAGACCCAGTACTTC
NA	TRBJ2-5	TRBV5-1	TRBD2	CASSFTSGGPETQYF	TGCGCCAGCAGCTTTACTAGCGGGGGGCCAGAGACCCAGTACTTC
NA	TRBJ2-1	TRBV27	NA	CASSLWGSGPQGGEQFF	TGTGCCAGCAGTTTATGGGGGTCGGGGCCTCAGGGGGGTGAGCAGTTCTTC
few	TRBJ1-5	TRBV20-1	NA	CSAGDDNQPQHF	TGCAGTGCTGGGGATGACAATCAGCCCCAGCATTTT
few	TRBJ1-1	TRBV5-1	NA	CASSQSAGEGFWIAEAFF	TGCGCCAGCAGCCAATCGGCGGGTGAGGGGTTTTGGATCGCTGAAGCTTTCTTT
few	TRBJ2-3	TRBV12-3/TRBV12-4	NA	CASSARLRETGDTQYF	TGTGCCAGCAGCGCCCGCCTACGAGAGACTGGAGATACGCAGTATTTT
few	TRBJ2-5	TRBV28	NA	CASSFWGGAETQYF	TGTGCCAGCAGTTTCTGGGGCGGGGCAGAGACCCAGTACTTC
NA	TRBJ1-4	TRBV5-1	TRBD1	CASSYGTGGEATNEKLFF	TGCGCCAGCAGCTATGGGACAGGGGGCGAGGCAACTAATGAAAAACTGTTTTTT
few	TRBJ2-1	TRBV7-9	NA	CASSLAWVGNEQFF	TGTGCCAGCAGCTTAGCCTGGGTTGGGAATGAGCAGTTCTTC
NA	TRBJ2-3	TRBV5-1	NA	CASSLSHYTDTQYF	TGCGCCAGCAGCTTGTCCCATTACACAGATACGCAGTATTTT
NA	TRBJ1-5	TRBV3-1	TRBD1	CASSQGAPQGAFQPQHF	TGTGCCAGCAGCCAAGGAGCCCCACAGGGGGCTTTCCAGCCCCAGCATTTT
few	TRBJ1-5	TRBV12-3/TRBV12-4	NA	CASSWDSGSNQPQHF	TGTGCCAGCAGTTGGGACTCTGGGAGCAATCAGCCCCAGCATTTT